Presented here are 3 T cell receptor beta chains from one specimen sequenced in a study of blood T cells in healthy people across ages. Combining a sample-barcoded 5' primer with a J-beta primer mix, a second PCR ran for roughly 7 to 12 cycles. TCRdb re-analysed the 5' RACE reads in MiXCR, keeping a single row per CDR3 protein. The table lists around 1,800,000 distinct CDR3 sequences, approximately 40% of them singletons. The sample consisted of blood. These receptors were taken from a human donor in good health.

The V and J genes are TRBV29-1 and TRBJ2-5; no firm D call. The CDR3 is made up of 14 amino acids. The V gene lost 6 bases and the J gene lost 4 bases, with 18 bases spanning the gap. The V gene's germline CDR1 is SQVTM and CDR2 ANQGSEA. CDR3 coding DNA: TGCAGCGTCACTCCCCGGCTCCGAGGAGAGACCCAGTACTTC. It yields the protein CSVTPRLRGETQYF.

The chain combines TRBV6-5 with TRBJ1-4; no firm D call. Trimming left V 3 bases short and J 3 bases short, with 14 bases between. The length of the CDR3 is 16 residues. In germline, CDR1 is MNHEY, CDR2 SVGAGI. The CDR3 reads CASSYFGFASNEKLFF. Here the CDR3 DNA reads TGTGCCAGCAGTTATTTTGGGTTCGCATCTAATGAAAAACTGTTTTTT.

This clonotype turned up a few times. The chain links TRBV6-5 to TRBJ2-6, with a tentative D call TRBD2 (6 bases). The length of the CDR3 is 15 residues. V lost 5 bases, J lost 3 bases, and 11 bases lay in between. From germline, CDR1 is MNHEY and CDR2 SVGAGI. The CDR3 coding sequence is TGTGCCAGCAGTCGAGGGACTGATGGGGCCAACGTCCTGACTTTC. Its translation: CASSRGTDGANVLTF.